The rows below give T cell receptor beta chains drawn from one sample of a study of T cells in placental villitis. The repertoire was sequenced with immunoSEQ multiplex PCR; TCRdb's copy has only in-frame clones and lacks some. The sample lists just under 1,500 clones, around 83% seen once, with around 7.9% in the top ten. The sequencing input was placental tissue containing maternal and fetal cells. The origin of the receptors is a human patient with villitis of unknown etiology; the placental T cells may come from both mother and fetus. Both conserved end residues are part of each CDR3. The D gene is left open where the match is weak. A row's size may be missing; if present it is once, few, many or a size class.

CDR3aa	CDR3nt	v_gene	j_gene	abundance	d_gene
CASSDVRGQAFDYTF	TGTGCCAGCAGTGACGTACGGGGGCAGGCCTTTGACTACACCTTC	TRBV2	TRBJ1-2	-	-
CASSQAVSTTLGQPQHF	TGTGCCAGCAGCCAAGCTGTATCTACGACCCTCGGCCAGCCCCAGCATTTT	TRBV4-2	TRBJ1-5	-	-
CASSFLAPDNEQFF	TGTGCCAGCAGCTTTTTAGCTCCCGACAATGAGCAGTTCTTC	TRBV3-1/TRBV3-2	TRBJ2-1	-	-
CASSEAPKEVSYGYTF	TGTGCCAGCAGTGAAGCTCCGAAGGAAGTTAGCTATGGCTACACCTTC	TRBV2	TRBJ1-2	-	-
CATSSGGESTDTQYF	TGTGCCACCTCGAGCGGGGGGGAGAGCACAGATACGCAGTATTTT	TRBV28	TRBJ2-3	-	TRBD2
CASRPRQSDNEQFF	TGTGCCAGCCGCCCTCGGCAGTCGGACAATGAGCAGTTCTTC	TRBV6-6	TRBJ2-1	-	-
CASSNREGNSPLHF	TGTGCCAGCAGTAACAGGGAGGGTAATTCACCCCTCCACTTT	TRBV6-5	TRBJ1-6	-	-
CASSSPRGGNEQFF	TGTGCCAGCAGCTCCCCCCGGGGGGGCAATGAGCAGTTCTTC	TRBV11-2	TRBJ2-1	-	TRBD2
CASSYGFTKGEKLFF	TGTGCCAGCAGTTACGGCTTTACCAAGGGGGAAAAACTGTTTTTT	TRBV6-2/TRBV6-3	TRBJ1-4	-	-
CASSLARSYEQYF	TGTGCCAGCAGTTTAGCCCGCTCCTACGAGCAATACTTC	TRBV27	TRBJ2-7	-	-
CASSPGQGHYEQYF	TGTGCCAGCAGCCCCGGACAGGGTCACTACGAGCAGTACTTC	TRBV5-6	TRBJ2-7	-	TRBD1
CASSPAGGINTEAFF	TGTGCCAGCAGCCCCGCGGGGGGAATTAACACTGAAGCTTTCTTT	TRBV7-8	TRBJ1-1	-	-
CASSQAALAKNIQYF	TGCGCCAGCAGCCAAGCGGCGTTAGCCAAAAACATTCAGTACTTC	TRBV4-1	TRBJ2-4	-	-
CASSVSGTGQETQYF	TGTGCCAGCAGCGTGTCCGGGACAGGACAAGAGACCCAGTACTTC	TRBV9	TRBJ2-5	-	TRBD1
CASSNPGQGRDEQFF	TGTGCCAGCAGCAACCCGGGACAGGGTCGCGATGAGCAGTTCTTC	TRBV7-9	TRBJ2-1	-	TRBD1
CASSTGKRLSNEQFF	TGTGCCAGCAGTACAGGGAAGAGACTTAGTAATGAGCAGTTCTTC	TRBV27	TRBJ2-1	-	-
CASSLTPFSSGNTIYF	TGTGCCAGCAGCTTAACTCCCTTTAGCTCTGGAAACACCATATATTTT	TRBV7-2	TRBJ1-3	-	-
CATQDSKYGYTF	TGCGCCACCCAGGACAGCAAGTATGGCTACACCTTC	TRBV5-1	TRBJ1-2	large	-
CASRKSRGDLNTEAFF	TGCGCCAGCAGGAAGAGCAGGGGAGACTTGAACACTGAAGCTTTCTTT	TRBV5-1	TRBJ1-1	-	-
CASYTLDTEAFF	TGTGCCAGCTATACACTGGACACCGAAGCTTTCTTT	TRBV28	TRBJ1-1	-	-
CASSPKGTGGVDGYTF	TGCGCCAGCAGCCCGAAAGGGACAGGGGGCGTAGATGGCTACACCTTC	TRBV5-1	TRBJ1-2	-	TRBD1
CASSLAPGQGYSNQPQHF	TGTGCCAGCAGCTTAGCCCCGGGACAGGGGTATAGCAATCAGCCCCAGCATTTT	TRBV7-9	TRBJ1-5	-	TRBD1
CASSTYSPTDNYGYTF	TGTGCCAGCAGCACCTACTCCCCGACGGATAACTATGGCTACACCTTC	TRBV5-8	TRBJ1-2	-	-
CASSLWGSTDTQYF	TGTGCCAGCAGCTTGTGGGGGAGCACAGATACGCAGTATTTT	TRBV5-5	TRBJ2-3	-	-
CASSLVVTGGPNTEAFF	TGCGCCAGCAGCTTGGTTGTAACAGGGGGCCCGAACACTGAAGCTTTCTTT	TRBV5-1	TRBJ1-1	-	TRBD1
CASSVGSYQETQYF	TGTGCCAGCAGCGTCGGGTCGTACCAAGAGACCCAGTACTTC	TRBV9	TRBJ2-5	-	-
CASSQGQGLNTEAFF	TGTGCCAGTAGTCAGGGACAGGGGTTGAACACTGAAGCTTTCTTT	TRBV19	TRBJ1-1	-	TRBD1
CASSVGTDNEQFF	TGTGCCAGCAGCGTAGGGACCGACAATGAGCAGTTCTTC	TRBV9	TRBJ2-1	-	-
CASSQELATGSFYEQYF	TGTGCCAGCAGCCAAGAATTAGCGACAGGGTCCTTTTACGAGCAGTACTTC	TRBV4-2	TRBJ2-7	-	TRBD1
CASSIVLGENQPQHF	TGTGCCAGTAGTATAGTTCTGGGGGAGAATCAGCCCCAGCATTTT	TRBV19	TRBJ1-5	-	-
CAWRNRGGLGSYEQYF	TGTGCCTGGAGGAACCGGGGGGGCTTGGGGTCCTACGAGCAGTACTTC	TRBV30	TRBJ2-7	-	TRBD2
CASSPPFLGLTEAFF	TGTGCCAGCAGTCCTCCTTTTTTGGGCCTAACTGAAGCTTTCTTT	TRBV27	TRBJ1-1	-	-
CASSLAYEQYF	TGTGCCAGCAGCTTAGCCTACGAGCAGTACTTC	TRBV11-2	TRBJ2-7	-	-
CSVESAQETQYF	TGCAGCGTTGAGAGCGCCCAAGAGACCCAGTACTTC	TRBV29-1	TRBJ2-5	-	-
CASSLISTAGGGDEQFF	TGTGCCAGCAGCCTGATATCAACGGCCGGGGGGGGAGATGAGCAGTTCTTC	TRBV4-2	TRBJ2-1	-	TRBD2
CASGGPFDSRLTQYF	TGTGCTAGTGGGGGCCCTTTCGACAGTCGTTTGACCCAGTACTTC	TRBV12-5	TRBJ2-5	once	-
CASSVQGTGANVLTF	TGTGCCAGCAGCGTACAGGGGACCGGGGCCAACGTCCTGACTTTC	TRBV9	TRBJ2-6	-	-
CSVAERVGGNIQYF	TGTAGCGTTGCGGAGAGAGTGGGGGGAAACATTCAGTACTTC	TRBV29-1	TRBJ2-4	-	-
CASSAASVPNNEQFF	TGTGCCAGCAGCGCCGCTAGCGTCCCGAACAATGAGCAGTTCTTC	TRBV9	TRBJ2-1	-	-
CASSSVPGHLNTEAFF	TGTGCCAGCAGTTCCGTCCCGGGACATCTGAACACTGAAGCTTTCTTT	TRBV2	TRBJ1-1	-	-
CASSFQHPLQRKNIQYF	TGTGCCAGCAGCTTTCAGCATCCCTTGCAAAGAAAAAACATTCAGTACTTC	TRBV3-1/TRBV3-2	TRBJ2-4	-	-
CASSFSVRGSNQPQHF	TGTGCCAGCAGTTTTTCAGTTCGAGGGAGCAATCAGCCCCAGCATTTT	TRBV28	TRBJ1-5	few	-